The next 32 T cell receptor beta chains were all read from a single sample in a study of cytomegalovirus exposure and HLA in healthy donors. PCR amplification relied on 60 Vbeta primers (plus 13 Jbeta primers). Repertoires were generated with immunoSEQ multiplex PCR, while TCRdb's copy carries only in-frame clones and drops some. The sample yields under 200,000 clones, roughly 71% seen once. The sample consisted of PBMCs. These receptors originate from a woman in her 50s in good health and CMV-seropositive.

As DNA, the CDR3 is TGTGCCAGTAGTAACAGCCCTCGGGCTTTCTTT. Its protein product is CASSNSPRAFF. The chain employs TRBV19 and TRBJ1-1; D not certain. Germline assignment: CDR1 LNHDA and CDR2 SQIVND (reference sequence). The CDR3 length is 11 residues. The V end lost 4 bases, the J end lost 11 bases, and 11 bases lay between the germline ends.

The chain couples TRBV2 to TRBJ2-5; D not resolved. The germline gives CDR1 SNHLY, CDR2 FYNNEI. The CDR3 runs 12 residues. The ends were cut back, 5 bases at V and 5 bases at J, with 9 bases in the middle. CDR3 DNA sequence: TGTGCCAGCAGTCAAAACGGGGAGACCCAGTACTTC. This translates into CASSQNGETQYF.

The chain is built from TRBV6-1 and TRBJ1-4, with unresolved D. Trimming cost V 4 bases and J 10 bases, with 16 bases left between them. This CDR3 comprises 14 residues. Germline CDR1 MNHNS, CDR2 SASEGT. DNA of the CDR3: TGTGCCAGCAGTGGAGAGAGAACCGTCGGAAAACTGTTTTTT. As protein: CASSGERTVGKLFF.

In its sample, this clone was seen a few times. V and J are TRBV15 and TRBJ2-3, with 9 bases matching TRBD1. The CDR3 runs 16 residues. The ends lost 2 bases at V and 4 bases at J; junction bases unmatched: 7. The V gene's germline CDR1 is LNHNV and CDR2 YYDKDF (reference sequence). This chain's CDR3 is CATSRPGTGRADTQYF. The CDR3 DNA follows: TGTGCCACCAGCAGACCCGGGACAGGGAGAGCAGATACGCAGTATTTT.

The CDR3: CASSGMGSGEQETQYF. As DNA, the CDR3 is TGTGCCAGCAGTGGCATGGGTAGCGGGGAACAAGAGACCCAGTACTTC. The chain recombines TRBV2 with TRBJ2-5; 8 bases are a match to TRBD2. The junction had 9 bases not matched to a gene; V was cut back by 4 bases and J by 2 bases. The CDR3 spans 16 residues. The germline V gene encodes CDR1 SNHLY and CDR2 FYNNEI.

The chain carries TRBV5-1 and TRBJ1-5, with D unclear. Trimming cost V 0 bases and J 4 bases, with 8 bases left between them. This CDR3 region has 14 residues. Per the germline V gene, CDR1 is SGHRS and CDR2 is YFSETQ. The CDR3: CASSLESRNQPQHF. The CDR3 nucleotides are TGCGCCAGCAGCTTGGAGTCGAGGAATCAGCCCCAGCATTTT.

The chain joins TRBV2 to TRBJ1-2; D possibly corresponds to TRBD1 (6 bases). Germline CDR1 SNHLY, CDR2 FYNNEI. The ends were cut back, 5 bases at V and 8 bases at J, with 12 bases in the middle. This CDR3 is built from 12 residues. The CDR3: CASSPDRRGYTF. In nucleotides, the CDR3 is TGTGCCAGCAGTCCGGACAGAAGGGGCTACACCTTC.

In this sample, this clone turned up once. The chain recombines TRBV18 with TRBJ2-7; D is perhaps TRBD2 (7 bases). The CDR3 consists of 16 residues. Germline V gene lookup returns CDR1 KGHSH and CDR2 LQKENI. V lost 4 bases, J lost 5 bases, and 21 bases lay in between. CDR3 in DNA: TGTGCCAGCTCACTCGCCCCCTCAGGGAGGGGGAACGAGCAGTACTTC. Protein sequence: CASSLAPSGRGNEQYF.

V gene TRBV6-5 combines with J gene TRBJ1-2, with a weak D call TRBD1 (5 bases). The CDR3 covers 12 residues. V was clipped by 7 bases and J by 7 bases, with 13 bases between them. Germline CDR1 and CDR2: MNHEY and SVGAGI. The CDR3 nucleotides are TGTGCCAGCACCCAGGGCAGTCTTGGCTACACCTTC. Its translation: CASTQGSLGYTF.

V is TRBV2 and J is TRBJ1-2; unclear D gene. The CDR3 is 15 amino acids. V lost 3 bases and J lost 4, with 15 bases in between. Germline V gene data show CDR1 as SNHLY and CDR2 as FYNNEI. CDR3 nucleotide sequence: TGTGCCAGCAGTGAGTCAGGCCTTCTGACCTATGGCTACACCTTC. Translating gives CASSESGLLTYGYTF.

The J gene is TRBJ1-2, the V gene TRBV6-5, with D tentatively TRBD1 (6 bases). V lost 6 bases, J lost 7 bases, and 12 bases lay in between. Germline CDR1 and CDR2: MNHEY and SVGAGI. This CDR3 has 12 amino acids. CDR3 nucleotides: TGTGCCAGCAGCAACAGGGTTGGTGGCTACACCTTC. Translation gives CASSNRVGGYTF.

The chain combines TRBV6-1 with TRBJ2-7; TRBD2 is a possible D gene (6 bases). CDR1 is MNHNS, CDR2 SASEGT, per germline. The CDR3 is 13 amino acids. Trimming took 5 bases from V and 3 from J, leaving 11 bases between them. DNA for the CDR3: TGTGCCAGCAGTCGGGGGACCAACTACGAGCAGTACTTC. Its translation: CASSRGTNYEQYF.

The chain uses TRBV7-3 and TRBJ1-1, with a possible D match to TRBD1 (5 bases). V was trimmed by 4 bases and J by 5 bases, leaving 8 bases between them. CDR1 and CDR2 (germline): SGHTA, FQGTGA. The CDR3 covers 12 residues. The CDR3 DNA reads TGTGCCAGCAGCTCCCAGGGTACTGAAGCTTTCTTT. As protein: CASSSQGTEAFF.

J is TRBJ2-5 and V is TRBV10-3; perhaps TRBD2 as D (6 bases). The CDR3 is 13 amino acids. V gave up 3 bases and J gave up 11 bases, with 16 bases separating them. Looked up from germline, CDR1 is ENHRY and CDR2 is SYGVKD. As DNA, the CDR3 is TGTGCCATCAGTGAAGGTTTAGGAGGGGAGCAGTACTTC. This translates into CAISEGLGGEQYF.

The chain joins TRBV27 to TRBJ1-1; 8 nucleotides match TRBD1. Germline CDR1 reads MNHEY; CDR2 reads SMNVEV (reference sequence). This CDR3 region has 14 residues. The V segment lost 8 bases and the J segment 11 bases; nucleotides outside the gene matches: 16. CDR3 sequence (DNA): TGTGCCAGCCGAGACCCAGGACAGGGTAGTGTGGCTTTCTTT. Amino acid sequence: CASRDPGQGSVAFF.

CDR3 coding DNA: TGTGCCAGCAGCCCAAGGACAGTCACTGAAGCTTTCTTT. Translated, it gives CASSPRTVTEAFF. This rearrangement joins TRBV5-8 to TRBJ1-1; the D gene is possibly TRBD1 (6 bases). CDR1 is SGHTS and CDR2 is YDEGEE in the germline V gene. This CDR3 has 13 residues. The ends were cut back, 4 bases at V and 4 bases at J, with 11 bases in the middle.

This clone occurred once. This sequence joins TRBV19 and TRBJ1-2, with D possibly matching TRBD1 (6 bases). CDR3 length equals 15 residues. The germline CDR1 and CDR2 sequences are LNHDA and SQIVND (reference sequence). Between the trimmed V and J ends, which lost 7 bases and 4 bases, there was a span of 19 bases. In DNA, the CDR3 is TGTGCCAGTAAGATGGGGGCAGGGGTTGGCTATGGCTACACCTTC. It codes for CASKMGAGVGYGYTF.

This clone was picked up a small number of times. This chain connects TRBV6-5 to TRBJ1-2; 9 nucleotides agree with TRBD1. Germline V lookup: CDR1 MNHEY, CDR2 SVGAGI. This CDR3 spans 15 amino acids. The V segment lost 5 bases and the J segment 8 bases; nucleotides outside the gene matches: 12. The CDR3 sequence is CASSGFRTGADGYTF. The CDR3, as DNA: TGTGCCAGCAGTGGATTCCGGACAGGGGCGGACGGCTACACCTTC.

The chain is built from TRBV9 and TRBJ1-4; weak D call: TRBD1 (5 bases). V was cut by 1 base and J by 4 bases, with 11 bases left in between. The CDR3 consists of 15 residues. Germline V lookup: CDR1 SGDLS, CDR2 YYNGEE. DNA of the CDR3: TGTGCCAGCAGCGTACGGGGGAAGGATAATGAAAAACTGTTTTTT. It is translated as CASSVRGKDNEKLFF. The full variable domain, completed using reference TRBV9 and TRBJ1-4, is DSGVTQTPKHLITATGQRVTLRCSPRSGDLSVYWYQQSLDQGLQFLIQYYNGEERAKGNILERFSAQQFPDLHSELNLSSLELGDSALYFCASSVRGKDNEKLFFGSGTQLSVL.

The chain is built from TRBV23-1 and TRBJ2-7; a possible D gene is TRBD1 (6 bases). TRBV23-1 is known as an ORF, though its function is uncertain. Deletions cut 10 bases from V and 3 bases from J, with 19 bases between. The CDR3 runs 14 residues. The CDR3 loop reads CATNGTRLSYEQYF. CDR3 sequence (DNA): TGCGCCACCAACGGGACAAGACTGAGCTACGAGCAGTACTTC.

In its sample, this clone was seen a few times. The genes are TRBV19 and TRBJ1-2; 7 bases fit TRBD1. Germline loops: CDR1 LNHDA, CDR2 SQIVND (reference sequence). This CDR3 spans 13 amino acids. V trimming: 5 bases; J trimming: 7 bases; junction bases outside the gene matches: 7. The CDR3 protein is CASSFTGVSGYTF. The CDR3 coding sequence is TGTGCCAGTAGTTTCACAGGGGTTTCTGGCTACACCTTC.

The chain is built from TRBV30 and TRBJ1-5; D gene unclear. V was pared by 7 bases and J by 6 bases, with 13 bases between. The length of the CDR3 is 12 residues. The germline V gene has CDR1 GTSNPN and CDR2 SVGIG (reference sequence). For the CDR3, the DNA is TGTGCCTCCGATTTCCCGGGTCAGCCCCAGCATTTT. Protein sequence: CASDFPGQPQHF.

This clone appeared a few times. The chain carries TRBV10-3 and TRBJ1-1; TRBD1 might be the D (5 bases). Germline lookup yields CDR1 ENHRY and CDR2 SYGVKD. CDR3 length: 15 amino acids. Deletions cut 1 base from V and 6 bases from J, with 15 bases between. CDR3 in amino acids: CAISELEGLVAEAFF. The CDR3 nucleotides are TGTGCCATCAGTGAGTTGGAGGGGCTCGTGGCTGAAGCTTTCTTT.

The rearrangement uses TRBV15 and TRBJ2-7; 9 nucleotides agree with TRBD1. V lost 0 bases to trimming and J lost 4 bases; unmatched junction nucleotides: 19. This CDR3 is built from 20 residues. The germline gives CDR1 LNHNV, CDR2 YYDKDF (reference sequence). The CDR3 loop is CATSRDAGQGVLLRGYEQYF. CDR3 DNA sequence: TGTGCCACCAGCAGAGATGCGGGACAGGGTGTTCTGCTGCGGGGTTACGAGCAGTACTTC.

The chain employs TRBV6-5 and TRBJ2-5, with TRBD2 as a possible D gene (6 bases). This CDR3 is 14 amino acids long. The V end lost 5 bases, the J end lost 2 bases, and 12 bases lay between the germline ends. CDR1 and CDR2 (germline): MNHEY, SVGAGI. In nucleotides, the CDR3 is TGTGCCAGCAGTCCCGCGGGGTATCAAGAGACCCAGTACTTC. Translation: CASSPAGYQETQYF.

The V gene is TRBV5-1, the J gene TRBJ1-1, with a weak D call TRBD1 (5 bases). CDR3 length: 14 amino acids. In germline, CDR1 is SGHRS, CDR2 YFSETQ. V lost 1 base to trimming and J lost 5 bases, with 12 bases between them. This CDR3 is CASSLLGAETEAFF. For the CDR3, the DNA is TGCGCCAGCAGCTTGTTAGGGGCGGAAACTGAAGCTTTCTTT.

The J gene is TRBJ2-3, the V gene TRBV19, with a possible D match to TRBD2 (6 bases). The V gene's germline CDR1 is LNHDA and CDR2 SQIVND (reference sequence). CDR3 length: 16 residues. V lost 5 bases, J lost 2 bases, and 17 bases lay in between. CDR3 in amino acids: CASSSGLTRVTDTQYF. Here the CDR3 DNA reads TGTGCCAGTAGTTCGGGACTCACGAGGGTCACAGATACGCAGTATTTT.

The rearrangement joins TRBV7-9 to TRBJ1-5; no reliable D call. V was trimmed by 2 bases and J by 3 bases, leaving 5 bases between them. The CDR3 spans 13 residues. Per the germline V gene, CDR1 is SEHNR and CDR2 is FQNEAQ (reference sequence). The CDR3: CASSLNTNQPQHF. CDR3 sequence (DNA): TGTGCCAGCAGCTTAAACACCAATCAGCCCCAGCATTTT. The variable domain in full, with the rest retrieved from reference TRBV7-9 and TRBJ1-5, is DTGVSQNPRHKITKRGQNVTFRCDPISEHNRLYWYRQTLGQGPEFLTYFQNEAQLEKSRLLSDRFSAERPKGSFSTLEIQRTEQGDSAMYLCASSLNTNQPQHFGDGTRLSIL.

This clone was seen just once. The chain recombines TRBV2 with TRBJ1-4; D unclear. Germline CDR1 SNHLY, CDR2 FYNNEI. V was cut by 10 bases and J by 7 bases, with 16 bases left in between. The CDR3 is 13 amino acids. The CDR3 nucleotides are TGTGCCACCGACGGTGTTGGAGGTGAAAAACTGTTTTTT. This translates into CATDGVGGEKLFF.

The chain employs TRBV2 and TRBJ1-1, with TRBD1 matching 7 bases. Germline loops: CDR1 SNHLY, CDR2 FYNNEI. Trimming removed 6 bases from V and 5 bases from J; junction bases left unmatched: 9. The CDR3 contains 14 residues. The DNA of the CDR3 is TGTGCCAGCAGCTTAAGACAGGGAGTAACTGAAGCTTTCTTT. It specifies CASSLRQGVTEAFF.

The chain combines TRBV5-1 with TRBJ1-3; D not certain. Trimming shortened V by 2 bases and J by 0 bases, and 9 bases separated the two germline ends. The CDR3 has 15 amino acids. Germline V gene lookup returns CDR1 SGHRS and CDR2 YFSETQ. This chain's CDR3 is CASSFAPSSGNTIYF. DNA of the CDR3: TGCGCCAGCAGCTTCGCCCCGAGCTCTGGAAACACCATATATTTT.

A few counts support this clone. The gene calls are TRBV5-6 and TRBJ2-5; 10 positions match TRBD2. From germline, CDR1 is SGHDT and CDR2 YYEEEE. The CDR3 is made up of 18 amino acids. Trimming took 3 bases from V and 0 from J; bases not matched to a gene: 11. DNA of the CDR3: TGTGCCAGCAGCTCAACCCAGCGGGGGGGCCAGTACCAAGAGACCCAGTACTTC. Translated, it gives CASSSTQRGGQYQETQYF.